The rows below give T cell receptor beta chains drawn from one sample of a study of CD8+ T cells in alopecia areata. The repertoire was sequenced with immunoSEQ multiplex PCR; TCRdb's copy has only in-frame clones and lacks some. Of about 150,000 clones listed, 87% are singletons. The material was CD8+ T cells sorted from blood, obtained at week 0. The receptors stem from a human donor with alopecia areata. The CDR3 runs from the conserved cysteine through the conserved F or W. The D gene is left open where the match is weak. Clone size is stated in some rows and not others, as once, few, many or a class when expanded.

j_gene | abundance | d_gene | v_gene | CDR3aa | CDR3nt
TRBJ2-1 | . | . | TRBV7-9 | CASSSFWGEGNEQFF | TGTGCCAGCAGCTCCTTTTGGGGCGAGGGCAATGAGCAGTTCTTC
TRBJ1-5 | . | . | TRBV7-9 | CASSPEPGPRNQPQHF | TGTGCCAGCAGCCCCGAGCCGGGACCAAGAAATCAGCCCCAGCATTTT
TRBJ2-7 | . | TRBD1 | TRBV11-2 | CASSLGTGGYEQYF | TGTGCCAGCAGCCTCGGGACAGGGGGATACGAGCAGTACTTC
TRBJ2-7 | . | . | TRBV4-1 | CASSQEGDIFYEQYF | TGCGCCAGCAGCCAAGAAGGGGACATCTTCTACGAGCAGTACTTC
TRBJ2-7 | . | TRBD1 | TRBV4-1 | CASSQDSPGQGYTYEQYF | TGCGCCAGCAGCCAAGACAGCCCTGGACAGGGGTATACCTACGAGCAGTACTTC
TRBJ1-5 | . | . | TRBV27 | CASSYSDSNQPQHF | TGTGCCAGCAGTTACTCGGATAGCAATCAGCCCCAGCATTTT
TRBJ2-1 | . | TRBD2 | TRBV5-1 | CASSTGTSGDQQFF | TGCGCCAGCAGCACCGGGACTAGCGGGGATCAGCAGTTCTTC
TRBJ2-7 | . | . | TRBV27 | CASSLGPDYEQYF | TGTGCCAGCAGTTTGGGACCGGACTACGAGCAGTACTTC
TRBJ2-7 | . | . | TRBV10-2 | CASSEPRSSYEQYF | TGCGCCAGCAGTGAGCCCAGAAGCTCCTACGAGCAGTACTTC
TRBJ1-5 | . | . | TRBV9 | CASSVPAGRSNQPQHF | TGTGCCAGCAGCGTACCCGCCGGGCGCAGTAATCAGCCCCAGCATTTT
TRBJ2-2 | . | TRBD1 | TRBV4-1 | CASSLRDRATDLNTGELFF | TGCGCCAGCAGCCTAAGGGACAGGGCGACCGATCTGAACACCGGGGAGCTGTTTTTT
TRBJ2-7 | . | . | TRBV4-1 | CASSQDGGYEQYF | TGCGCCAGCAGCCAAGATGGGGGCTACGAGCAGTACTTC
TRBJ2-1 | . | . | TRBV2 | CASRGSKQFF | TGTGCCAGCAGGGGCAGCAAGCAGTTCTTC
TRBJ2-2 | . | . | TRBV30 | CAWSPSSGELFF | TGTGCCTGGAGCCCCTCCTCCGGGGAGCTGTTTTTT
TRBJ2-1 | . | TRBD2 | TRBV27 | CASSLTSGSYNEQFF | TGTGCCAGCAGTCTTACTAGCGGCTCCTACAATGAGCAGTTCTTC
TRBJ2-3 | . | . | TRBV6-6 | CASSRLGLSTDTQYF | TGTGCCAGCAGCCGCCTCGGTCTGAGCACAGATACGCAGTATTTT
TRBJ1-1 | . | . | TRBV11-2 | CASSLRAGAAEAFF | TGTGCCAGCAGCTTAAGGGCGGGGGCAGCTGAAGCTTTCTTT
TRBJ1-1 | . | . | TRBV4-1 | CASSVQGAGTEAFF | TGCGCCAGCAGCGTACAGGGTGCGGGCACTGAAGCTTTCTTT
TRBJ2-7 | . | . | TRBV7-6 | CASSLGGISYEQYF | TGTGCCAGCAGCTTAGGGGGGATCTCCTACGAGCAGTACTTC
TRBJ2-5 | few | . | TRBV27 | CASSLDGETQYF | TGTGCCAGCAGTTTGGATGGAGAGACCCAGTACTTC
TRBJ2-3 | . | . | TRBV29-1 | CSVETGGDTQYF | TGCAGCGTTGAGACAGGTGGAGATACGCAGTATTTT
TRBJ1-1 | . | . | TRBV14 | CASSQQGWEDTEAFF | TGTGCCAGCAGCCAACAGGGATGGGAGGACACTGAAGCTTTCTTT
TRBJ1-2 | . | . | TRBV29-1 | CSVEGPGGGYTF | TGCAGCGTTGAAGGGCCCGGAGGTGGCTACACCTTC
TRBJ2-1 | once | TRBD1 | TRBV5-1 | CASSSSWTGVNEQFF | TGCGCCAGCAGCTCCAGCTGGACAGGGGTCAATGAGCAGTTCTTC
TRBJ2-5 | . | TRBD2 | TRBV15 | CATSRVWGGGFQETQYF | TGTGCCACCAGCAGAGTATGGGGCGGGGGTTTCCAAGAGACCCAGTACTTC
TRBJ2-1 | . | . | TRBV9 | CASSSERPYNEQFF | TGTGCCAGCAGCTCAGAGCGGCCCTACAATGAGCAGTTCTTC
TRBJ2-1 | once | TRBD2 | TRBV5-4 | CASTVLGLSGDPVYNEQFF | TGTGCCAGCACGGTATTGGGCCTTAGCGGGGACCCTGTTTACAATGAGCAGTTCTTC
TRBJ2-7 | . | TRBD2 | TRBV11-1 | CASSFGTTYEQYF | TGTGCCAGCAGCTTCGGGACTACCTACGAGCAGTACTTC
TRBJ1-2 | . | . | TRBV2 | CASPPRSNYGYTF | TGTGCCAGCCCCCCAAGGTCCAACTATGGCTACACCTTC
TRBJ2-1 | . | TRBD2 | TRBV4-1 | CASSQVVRTSGSGEQFF | TGCGCCAGCAGCCAAGTAGTCCGGACTAGCGGGAGTGGTGAGCAGTTCTTC
TRBJ2-7 | . | TRBD1 | TRBV29-1 | CSAGTGAYEQYF | TGCAGCGCTGGGACAGGGGCCTACGAGCAGTACTTC
TRBJ2-7 | . | TRBD2 | TRBV7-9 | CASSLASGLAGGREQYF | TGTGCCAGCAGCTTAGCAAGTGGGCTAGCGGGAGGGCGCGAGCAGTACTTC
TRBJ1-4 | . | . | TRBV5-1 | CASSLHGEWTNEKLFF | TGCGCCAGCAGCTTGCATGGGGAGTGGACTAATGAAAAACTGTTTTTT
TRBJ2-5 | . | . | TRBV27 | CASSLSGTETQYF | TGTGCCAGCAGTTTATCCGGGACGGAGACCCAGTACTTC
TRBJ2-7 | . | . | TRBV5-4 | CASSRGGAYEQYF | TGTGCCAGCAGCCGAGGGGGAGCCTACGAGCAGTACTTC
TRBJ1-1 | . | TRBD1 | TRBV28 | CASSLSGGDTEAFF | TGTGCCAGCAGTTTATCAGGGGGAGACACTGAAGCTTTCTTT
TRBJ1-1 | . | . | TRBV6-5 | CASRPAAAENTEAFF | TGTGCCAGCAGACCGGCCGCGGCAGAGAACACTGAAGCTTTCTTT
TRBJ2-7 | . | TRBD2 | TRBV15 | CATSTIRDRGGEQYF | TGTGCCACCAGCACCATCCGGGACCGCGGGGGCGAGCAGTACTTC
TRBJ2-1 | once | TRBD2 | TRBV27 | CASSFHAGTSGSDEQFF | TGTGCCAGCAGTTTTCACGCCGGGACTAGCGGGAGTGATGAGCAGTTCTTC
TRBJ2-1 | few | TRBD2 | TRBV4-2 | CASSQDFSGGPNNEQFF | TGTGCCAGCAGCCAAGATTTTTCGGGGGGGCCGAACAATGAGCAGTTCTTC
TRBJ1-5 | once | . | TRBV11-2 | CASSLDFPGEDSNQPQHF | TGTGCCAGCAGCTTAGATTTTCCAGGAGAAGATAGCAATCAGCCCCAGCATTTT